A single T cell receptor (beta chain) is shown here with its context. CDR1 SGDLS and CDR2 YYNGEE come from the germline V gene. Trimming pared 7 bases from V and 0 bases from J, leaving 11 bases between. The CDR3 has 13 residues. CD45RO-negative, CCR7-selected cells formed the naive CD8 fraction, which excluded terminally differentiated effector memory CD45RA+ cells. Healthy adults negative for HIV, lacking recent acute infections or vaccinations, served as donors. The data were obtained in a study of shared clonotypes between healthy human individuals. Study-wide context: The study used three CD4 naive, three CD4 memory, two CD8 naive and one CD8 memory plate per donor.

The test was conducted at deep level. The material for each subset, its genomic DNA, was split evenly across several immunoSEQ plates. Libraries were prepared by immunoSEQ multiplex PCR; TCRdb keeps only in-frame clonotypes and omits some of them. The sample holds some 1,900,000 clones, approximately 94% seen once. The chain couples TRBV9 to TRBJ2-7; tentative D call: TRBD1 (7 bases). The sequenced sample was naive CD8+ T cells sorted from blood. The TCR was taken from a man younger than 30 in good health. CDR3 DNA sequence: TGTGCCAGCGGCGGGACAGTCTCCTACGAGCAGTACTTC. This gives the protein CASGGTVSYEQYF.